The 5 T cell receptor beta chains below come from one sample, sequenced in a study of T-cell memory formation after mild COVID-19. TCRdb itself ran the 5' RACE reads through MiXCR, one entry per CDR3 protein. The sample has 100,000 to 150,000 distinct CDR3 sequences; approximately 5.9% are singletons. The sequenced material came from PBMCs or a T cell subset sorted from them (not recorded which). The source of these receptors is an adult woman who had mild COVID-19 (a few samples of this study predate the infection). Cell type and time point are not known.

This clonotype was counted only a few times. This sequence joins TRBV6-4 and TRBJ2-1; D not certain. The CDR3 runs to 17 residues. Germline assignment: CDR1 MRHNA and CDR2 SNTAGT. V was shortened by 4 bases and J by 0 bases, with 16 bases between the two germline ends. The CDR3 coding sequence is TGTGCCAGCAGTGTGTCACTCCTCATCAGCTCCTACAATGAGCAGTTCTTC. Protein sequence: CASSVSLLISSYNEQFF.

This clonotype was detected many times. The chain is built from TRBV5-1 and TRBJ2-3, with TRBD2 matching over 14 bases. The V gene end was trimmed by 4 bases and the J gene end by 2 bases; junction bases not matched to a gene: 6. This CDR3 is 17 amino acids long. The germline CDR1 and CDR2 sequences are SGHRS and YFSETQ. CDR3 in DNA: TGCGCCAGCAGCCTCGCGACTAGCGGGGGGGCCACAGATACGCAGTATTTT. Its protein is CASSLATSGGATDTQYF.

The chain links TRBV21-1 to TRBJ1-3. TRBV21-1 is a known pseudogene. The CDR3 contains 17 residues. CDR3 bases: TGTGCCAGCAGCCCTATACCGAAACAGAGCTCTGGAAACACCATATATTTT. Translated, it gives CASSPIPKQSSGNTIYF.

This clonotype has only a few counts. The CDR3 sequence is CASILAGSNEAFF. CDR3 nucleotide sequence: TGTGCCAGCATTCTCGCGGGCAGTAATGAAGCTTTCTTT. The chain couples TRBV6-2 or TRBV6-3 to TRBJ1-1; D is undetermined. Trimming shortened V by 7 bases and J by 7 bases, and 16 bases separated the two germline ends. The CDR3 runs 13 residues. Germline loops: CDR1 MNHEY, CDR2 SVGEGT.

The chain joins TRBV20-1 to TRBJ1-5; TRBD1 matches 7 bases. After removal of 6 bases from V and 4 bases from J, the junction contained 9 bases not matched to a gene. CDR1 is DFQATT, CDR2 SNEGSKA, per germline (reference sequence). The CDR3 sequence is 14 residues long. The CDR3 loop is CSAKDRVWNQPQHF. The DNA for the CDR3 is TGCAGTGCCAAAGACAGGGTCTGGAATCAGCCCCAGCATTTT.